This entry features one T cell receptor (beta chain) sequence. Trimming at V came to 0 bases and at J to 5 bases, leaving 9 bases not matched to a gene. The CDR3 runs 18 residues. Germline CDR1 reads LGHDT; CDR2 reads YNNKEL (reference sequence). The record originates from a study of T cell responses to AZD1222 COVID-19 vaccine. The table came from immunoSEQ multiplex PCR; TCRdb's copy has only in-frame clones and leaves some out. This table has 85,000 to 130,000 clones, about 89% appearing once. This TCR was sampled from an adult who received the MenACWY meningococcal vaccine as a control. The specimen was peripheral blood, collected 28 days after the second dose of the MenACWY control vaccine. The chain uses TRBV3-1 (or the pseudogene TRBV3-2) and TRBJ2-7, with TRBD2 identical over 14 bases. CDR3 amino acids: CASSQETSGGAKVNEQYF. CDR3 in DNA: TGTGCCAGCAGCCAAGAGACTAGCGGGGGGGCTAAGGTGAACGAGCAGTACTTC.